The rows below give T cell receptor beta chains drawn from one sample of a study of cytomegalovirus exposure and HLA in healthy donors. Profiled with immunoSEQ multiplex PCR; TCRdb holds only in-frame clones, not every one. The sample yields 100,000 to 150,000 clones, approximately 82% seen once. Source material: PBMCs. These receptor sequences come from a boy aged 2-15 years in good health and CMV-seronegative. Both conserved end residues are part of each CDR3. The D gene is left open where the match is weak. Clone size is stated in some rows and not others, as once, few, many or a class when expanded.

>TRBD1|-|TRBV29-1|TRBJ1-2
CSVEDLPGTDGYTF
TGCAGCGTTGAAGATCTTCCCGGGACAGATGGCTACACCTTC
>TRBD1|-|TRBV28|TRBJ1-5
CASGRTGVNQPQHF
TGTGCCAGCGGTCGGACAGGGGTCAATCAGCCCCAGCATTTT
>-|-|TRBV6-1|TRBJ1-2
CASTDGGGPYGYTF
TGTGCCAGCACGGATGGGGGGGGGCCCTATGGCTACACCTTC
>-|-|TRBV25-1|TRBJ1-3
CASSDPAGDGGNTIYF
TGTGCCAGCAGTGACCCCGCGGGAGACGGGGGAAACACCATATATTTT
>-|-|TRBV7-9|TRBJ2-1
CASSLGSSGSYNEQFF
TGTGCCAGCAGCTTAGGCTCAAGCGGGTCCTACAATGAGCAGTTCTTC
>-|-|TRBV19|TRBJ1-5
CASSIIEGRGNQPQHF
TGTGCCAGTAGTATAATAGAGGGCCGAGGCAATCAGCCCCAGCATTTT
>TRBD1|-|TRBV9|TRBJ1-2
CASSSETGAFGYTF
TGTGCCAGCAGCTCCGAGACAGGGGCCTTTGGCTACACCTTC
>-|once|TRBV11-1|TRBJ2-7
CASSFDFSYEQYF
TGTGCCAGCAGCTTTGACTTTTCCTACGAGCAGTACTTC
>TRBD1|-|TRBV15|TRBJ1-5
CATTRTGVSNQPQHF
TGTGCCACCACGAGGACAGGGGTGAGCAATCAGCCCCAGCATTTT
>TRBD1|-|TRBV25-1|TRBJ1-1
CASSFTGGNTEAFF
TGTGCCAGCAGTTTTACAGGGGGAAACACTGAAGCTTTCTTT
>-|once|TRBV7-9|TRBJ1-4
CASSPGLLDEKLFF
TGTGCCAGCAGCCCAGGGCTTCTCGATGAAAAACTGTTTTTT
>-|-|TRBV9|TRBJ1-5
CASSVDQFTQPQHF
TGTGCCAGCAGCGTAGATCAGTTTACTCAGCCCCAGCATTTT
>TRBD1|once|TRBV27|TRBJ1-1
CASSLSPPRTGSSEAFF
TGTGCCAGCAGTTTATCGCCCCCTAGGACAGGCTCGAGTGAAGCTTTCTTT
>-|-|TRBV13|TRBJ2-5
CASRTQGSQETQYF
TGTGCCAGCAGAACCCAGGGTTCTCAAGAGACCCAGTACTTC
>-|-|TRBV13|TRBJ2-3
CASKEKAGTDTQYF
TGTGCCAGCAAGGAAAAAGCAGGAACAGATACGCAGTATTTT
>TRBD2|once|TRBV18|TRBJ2-5
CASSTLAGGYQETQYF
TGTGCCAGCTCCACCTTAGCGGGGGGGTACCAAGAGACCCAGTACTTC
>-|-|TRBV9|TRBJ1-5
CASSVGDNHQPQHF
TGTGCCAGCAGCGTAGGGGACAATCATCAGCCCCAGCATTTT
>TRBD2|-|TRBV18|TRBJ2-7
CASSPPGGEQYF
TGTGCCAGCTCACCACCGGGGGGGGAGCAGTACTTC